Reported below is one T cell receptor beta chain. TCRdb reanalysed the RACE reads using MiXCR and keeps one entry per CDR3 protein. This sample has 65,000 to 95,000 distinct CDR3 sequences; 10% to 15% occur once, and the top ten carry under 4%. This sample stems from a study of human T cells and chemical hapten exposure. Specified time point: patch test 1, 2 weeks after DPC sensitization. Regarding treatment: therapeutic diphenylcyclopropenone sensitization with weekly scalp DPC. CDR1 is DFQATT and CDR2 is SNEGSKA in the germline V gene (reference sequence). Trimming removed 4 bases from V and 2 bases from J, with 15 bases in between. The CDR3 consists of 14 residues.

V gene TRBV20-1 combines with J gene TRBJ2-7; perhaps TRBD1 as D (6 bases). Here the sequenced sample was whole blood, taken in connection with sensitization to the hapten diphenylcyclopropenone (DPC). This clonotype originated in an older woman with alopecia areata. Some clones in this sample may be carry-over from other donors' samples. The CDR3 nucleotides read TGCAGTGCTAAGAGGGGACATTCCACCTACGAGCAGTACTTC. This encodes CSAKRGHSTYEQYF.